This TCR beta chain was identified during a study of blood T cell repertoires in COVID-19. At the level of the study: Specimens from acute and convalescent COVID-19 originated in the United States, Italy and Spain. The analysed material was cDNA or gDNA that came from T cells, B-cell-depleted T cells, or PBMCs.

The CDR3 length is 14 residues. The V end lost 0 bases, the J end lost 2 bases, and 9 bases lay between the germline ends. Germline CDR1 SGDLS, CDR2 YYNGEE. Authors' methods: Using reference gene primer amplification, nucleated cell counts were estimated. TCRdb's copy holds only in-frame clones and misses some; the assay was immunoSEQ multiplex PCR. The V and J calls and clone size come from that table; D and trimming were worked out from the DNA. The data hold around 620,000 clones, with 70% to 90% observed a single time. The sequence was obtained from a woman between 18 and 29 years old with acute or convalescent COVID-19. V and J are TRBV9 and TRBJ2-7; D unresolved. Sequencing used peripheral blood. The CDR3 spells CASSVEAGTYEQYF. The DNA for the CDR3 is TGTGCCAGCAGCGTAGAAGCAGGTACCTACGAGCAGTACTTC.